This is a list of T cell receptor beta chains from one sample in a study of early T cells in non-severe SARS-CoV-2 infection. TCRdb used MiXCR to reprocess the 5' RACE reads, holding one entry per CDR3 protein. Among approximately 50,000 distinct CDR3 sequences listed, less than 9.5% were seen once. Sequenced sample: whole blood. These receptors were collected from an adult who was a healthcare worker with PCR-confirmed SARS-CoV-2 infection or an uninfected control (not recorded which). The CDR3 runs from the conserved cysteine through the conserved F or W. The D gene is left open where the match is weak. The listing skips clone size in some rows; elsewhere it reads once, few, many or a size class.

clone_size j_call d_call v_call cdr3_nt cdr3_aa
. TRBJ1-6 . TRBV6-5 TGTGCCAGCAGTACCCAGACACTCACTAATTCACCCCTCCACTTT CASSTQTLTNSPLHF
many TRBJ2-2 . TRBV6-6 TGTGCCAGCAGTTACATTACCGGGGAGCTGTTTTTT CASSYITGELFF
. TRBJ2-7 . TRBV27 TGTGCCAGCAGTTCCCCGACTGGCTACGAGCAGTACTTC CASSSPTGYEQYF
few TRBJ2-1 . TRBV20-1 TGCAGTGTCAGACAGGCCAATGAGCAGTTCTTC CSVRQANEQFF
. TRBJ1-2 . TRBV6-1 TGTGCCAGCAGTGGGACAGTTAACTATGGCTACACCTTC CASSGTVNYGYTF
. TRBJ2-7 TRBD1 TRBV28 TGTGCCAGCACAACCCCCGGGACAGAAATCTACGAGCAGTACTTC CASTTPGTEIYEQYF
few TRBJ2-1 TRBD2 TRBV20-1 TGCAGTGCTAGAGCGCCGGGACTAGCGGTCGGCGAGCAGTTCTTC CSARAPGLAVGEQFF
many TRBJ2-7 . TRBV7-6 TGTGCCAGCAGCTTAGCCCTCGGACAGTACGAGCAGTACTTC CASSLALGQYEQYF
many TRBJ2-1 TRBD2 TRBV5-5 TGTGCCAGCAGCCCGGGCGGGACTAGCGGGAGGAATGAGCAGTTCTTC CASSPGGTSGRNEQFF
. TRBJ2-3 . TRBV28 TGTGCCAGCAGTTGGGGGGAGAGGAAACGGATTCCTAGCACAGATACGCAGTATTTT CASSWGERKRIPSTDTQYF